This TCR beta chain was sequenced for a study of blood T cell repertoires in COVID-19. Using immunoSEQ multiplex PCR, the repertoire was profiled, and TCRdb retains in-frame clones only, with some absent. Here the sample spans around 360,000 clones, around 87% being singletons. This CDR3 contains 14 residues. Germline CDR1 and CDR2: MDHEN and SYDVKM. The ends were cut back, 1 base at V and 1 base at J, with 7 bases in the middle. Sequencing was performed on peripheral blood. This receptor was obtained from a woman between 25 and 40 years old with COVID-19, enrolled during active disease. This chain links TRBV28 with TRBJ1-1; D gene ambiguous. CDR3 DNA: TGTGCCAGCAGTTTATCCCAGGAGAACACTGAAGCTTTCTTT. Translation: CASSLSQENTEAFF.